A single sample gave rise to the 21 T cell receptor beta chains below, sequenced in a study of Graves' ophthalmopathy and Graves' hyperthyroidism. Scientists amplified the TCR beta CDR3 regions from RNA transcripts. The first round was an RT-PCR with HTBI primers, and the second round was a multiplex PCR. TCRdb ran MiXCR on the multiplex PCR reads and lists one entry per CDR3 protein. Of 240,000 or so distinct CDR3 sequences in the sample, 45% were seen once. The sequenced sample was peripheral blood. The receptors shown here come from an adult man with Graves' ophthalmopathy.

A remark on this clonotype: This may be a read error, as it is one base from a much larger clone. The rearrangement uses TRBV14 and TRBJ1-1; D gene ambiguous. In germline, CDR1 is SGHDN, CDR2 FVKESK. The CDR3 has 16 residues. This chain's CDR3 is CASSQESRTWNAEAFF. In DNA, the CDR3 is TGTGCCAGCAGCCAAGAAAGTAGGACCTGGAACGCTGAAGCTTTCTTT.

This clonotype was found many times. This chain links TRBV5-4 with TRBJ2-6, with D perhaps TRBD1 (6 bases). Trimming shortened V by 0 bases and J by 1 base, and 11 bases separated the two germline ends. Germline V gene lookup returns CDR1 SGHNT and CDR2 YYREEE (reference sequence). CDR3 size: 17 residues. The CDR3 coding sequence is TGTGCCAGCAGCTTGGTCGTCCAGGGGTCTGGGGCCAACGTCCTGACTTTC. Encoded protein: CASSLVVQGSGANVLTF.

The genes are TRBV18 and TRBJ2-6; maybe TRBD1 (5 bases). Germline V gene data show CDR1 as KGHSH and CDR2 as LQKENI. V was pared by 5 bases and J by 2 bases, with 10 bases between. The CDR3 has 15 residues. The CDR3, as DNA: TGTGCCAGCTCAAAGACAGAAGCTGGGGCCAACGTCCTGACTTTC. It yields the protein CASSKTEAGANVLTF.

The chain recombines TRBV2 with TRBJ1-5; 9 bases match TRBD1. Trimming removed 0 bases from V and 6 bases from J; junction bases left unmatched: 6. The CDR3 extends over 16 amino acids. CDR1 is SNHLY, CDR2 FYNNEI, per germline. The CDR3 is CASSEASGTGFQPQHF. In DNA, the CDR3 is TGTGCCAGCAGTGAAGCTTCCGGGACAGGGTTTCAGCCCCAGCATTTT.

CDR3 loop: CASSQLDSGGKTQYF. CDR3 nucleotides: TGTGCCAGCAGCCAGCTAGATTCTGGGGGGAAGACCCAGTACTTC. V is TRBV14 and J is TRBJ2-5; D perhaps matches TRBD2 (6 bases). CDR1 is SGHDN and CDR2 is FVKESK in the germline V gene. CDR3 size: 15 residues. Deletions cut 3 bases from V and 6 bases from J, with 17 bases between.

This chain connects TRBV7-9 to TRBJ2-7; possible D gene TRBD2, 6 bases. The V end was cut by 1 base, the J end by 0 bases, with 13 bases between. There are 16 residues in the CDR3. The germline V gene encodes CDR1 SEHNR and CDR2 FQNEAQ (reference sequence). The CDR3 loop reads CASSLESGDSSYEQYF. DNA for the CDR3: TGTGCCAGCAGCTTAGAGTCGGGGGACTCCTCCTACGAGCAGTACTTC.

This clonotype showed up just a few times. The V call is TRBV12-3 or TRBV12-4, the J call TRBJ1-5, with a tentative D call TRBD1 (6 bases). The CDR3 is made up of 15 amino acids. Trimming took 6 bases from V and 2 from J, leaving 14 bases between them. CDR3 in amino acids: CASSRTGGGNQPQHF. The CDR3, as DNA: TGTGCCAGCAGCCGTACTGGGGGCGGCAATCAGCCCCAGCATTTT.

This clonotype was found many times. This chain uses TRBV29-1 with TRBJ1-2, with a weak D call TRBD1 (5 bases). The CDR3 contains 13 residues. Trimming shortened V by 5 bases and J by 4 bases, and 14 bases separated the two germline ends. Germline lookup yields CDR1 SQVTM and CDR2 ANQGSEA. CDR3 nucleotides: TGCAGCGTTAAGAGCGGGGCTGGCTATGGCTACACCTTC. It encodes CSVKSGAGYGYTF.

This clonotype showed up just a few times. The junction departs from the called germline gene at one end, perhaps through a read error. The chain uses TRBV10-3 and TRBJ2-7, with TRBD2 identical over 7 bases. CDR1 is ENHRY, CDR2 SYGVKD, per germline. This CDR3 is 15 amino acids long. CDR3 sequence reads: CVISESGGRFYEQYF. Here the CDR3 DNA reads TGTGTCATCAGTGAGTCGGGCGGGAGATTCTACGAGCAGTACTTC.

A few counts support this clonotype. V is TRBV12-3 or TRBV12-4 and J is TRBJ1-3; 8 nucleotides line up with TRBD1. The CDR3 is 16 amino acids. Trimming at V came to 4 bases and at J to 0 bases, leaving 5 bases not matched to a gene. This CDR3 is CASSYYRGSSGNTIYF. CDR3 DNA: TGTGCCAGCAGTTACTACAGGGGGAGCTCTGGAAACACCATATATTTT.

The chain combines TRBV28 with TRBJ2-2; D remains unclear. Germline CDR1 and CDR2: MDHEN and SYDVKM. The CDR3 covers 13 residues. V was shortened by 2 bases and J by 9 bases, with 10 bases between the two germline ends. The CDR3 coding sequence is TGTGCCAGCAGTTTAGGAGATAGCAGGGAGCTGTTTTTT. This translates into CASSLGDSRELFF.

To note about this clonotype: It is likely a read error, because the conserved phenylalanine at the end of the CDR3 is missing. No DNA is shown, since the ends of the CDR3 on it are uncertain; the CDR3 is the one TCRdb lists. V gene TRBV10-3 combines with J gene TRBJ2-7; the D call TRBD2 from the table was never checked on the DNA. The CDR3 spans 11 amino acids, including both terminal residues. Germline V gene lookup returns CDR1 ENHRY and CDR2 SYGVKD. This CDR3 reads CAISPPGGIST.

V usage is TRBV28 and J usage is TRBJ2-2, with 7 bases identical to TRBD1. Trimming at V came to 3 bases and at J to 7 bases, leaving 8 bases not matched to a gene. This CDR3 comprises 15 residues. Germline assignment: CDR1 MDHEN and CDR2 SYDVKM. In DNA form, the CDR3 reads TGTGCCAGCAGTTTTGCGGACAGGACCATCGGGGAGCTGTTTTTT. This gives the protein CASSFADRTIGELFF.

The CDR3 spells CSAKGADGYTF. The DNA of the CDR3 is TGCAGTGCTAAGGGGGCGGATGGCTACACCTTC. The rearrangement uses TRBV20-1 and TRBJ1-2; 7 bases agree with TRBD1. The CDR3 loop spans 11 amino acids. V was clipped by 4 bases and J by 6 bases; unmatched bases: 2. CDR1 is DFQATT and CDR2 is SNEGSKA in the germline V gene (reference sequence).

In regard to this clonotype: The junction and the germline gene differ at one end; a read error may be behind it. CDR3 DNA sequence: TGTGCCAGCAGAGAAGGGACAGCTACTTACGAGCAGTACTTC. It specifies CASREGTATYEQYF. The chain links TRBV2 to TRBJ2-7; 7 bases match TRBD1. CDR3 size: 14 residues. Germline CDR1 reads SNHLY; CDR2 reads FYNNEI.

V and J are TRBV10-1 and TRBJ1-3; D is perhaps TRBD1 (5 bases). Germline assignment: CDR1 WNHNN and CDR2 SYGVQD (reference sequence). V was shortened by 3 bases and J by 0 bases, with 18 bases between the two germline ends. The CDR3 consists of 18 residues. For the CDR3, the DNA is TGCGCCAGCAGTGAAGGGACGGCCGGAATCGCCTCTGGAAACACCATATATTTT. Its translation is CASSEGTAGIASGNTIYF.

This clonotype appeared a few times. V gene TRBV24-1 combines with J gene TRBJ1-1, with D tentatively TRBD1 (6 bases). CDR3 length: 15 residues. The V and J ends lost 5 bases and 4 bases respectively, with 16 bases between them. Germline V gene sequence: CDR1 KGHDR, CDR2 SFDVKD. For the CDR3, the DNA is TGTGCCACCAGTGTGGGGCGGCAGGGGAGCACTGAAGCTTTCTTT. Protein product: CATSVGRQGSTEAFF.

In its sample, this clonotype was seen many times. The chain couples TRBV29-1 to TRBJ2-7; 10 bases align to TRBD2. Germline V gene sequence: CDR1 SQVTM, CDR2 ANQGSEA. This CDR3 has 13 residues. The junction had 7 bases not matched to a gene; V was cut back by 8 bases and J by 3 bases. The CDR3 sequence is CSFRTSGFYEQYF. The CDR3 region has the DNA TGCAGCTTTCGGACTAGCGGATTCTACGAGCAGTACTTC.

About this clonotype: An end of the junction differs from the germline gene, which may be a read error. This chain connects TRBV27 to TRBJ2-7; D uncertain. Per germline, CDR1 MNHEY and CDR2 SMNVEV (reference sequence). The CDR3 contains 13 residues. The chain's CDR3 is CASRRTASNEQYF. The CDR3 DNA reads TGTGCCAGCAGGCGAACAGCCTCCAACGAGCAGTACTTC.

This clonotype appeared once. This chain links TRBV2 with TRBJ2-2; D not certain. Trimming pared 3 bases from V and 3 bases from J, leaving 5 bases between. In germline, CDR1 is SNHLY, CDR2 FYNNEI. The CDR3 is 13 amino acids. CDR3 loop: CASSDEDTGELFF. The CDR3 DNA follows: TGTGCCAGCAGTGACGAAGACACCGGGGAGCTGTTTTTT.

This clonotype showed up just a few times. This chain links TRBV7-3 with TRBJ2-5; D uncertain. Between the trimmed V and J ends, which lost 2 bases and 2 bases, there was a span of 9 bases. Germline CDR1 SGHTA, CDR2 FQGTGA. The CDR3 covers 14 residues. The CDR3 is CASSLWPAQETQYF. The CDR3 DNA follows: TGTGCCAGCAGCTTATGGCCAGCACAAGAGACCCAGTACTTC.